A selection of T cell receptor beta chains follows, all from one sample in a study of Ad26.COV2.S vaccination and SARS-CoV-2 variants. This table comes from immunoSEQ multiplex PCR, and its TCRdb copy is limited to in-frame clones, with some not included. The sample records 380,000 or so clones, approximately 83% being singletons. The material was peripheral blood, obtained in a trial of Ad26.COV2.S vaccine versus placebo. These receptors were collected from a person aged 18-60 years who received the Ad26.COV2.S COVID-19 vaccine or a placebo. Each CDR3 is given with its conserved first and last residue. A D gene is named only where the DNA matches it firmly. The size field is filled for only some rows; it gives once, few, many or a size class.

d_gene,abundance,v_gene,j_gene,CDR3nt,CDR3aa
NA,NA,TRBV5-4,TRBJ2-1,TGTGCCAGCAGCCCAAAGGGGGTCGATGAGCAGTTCTTC,CASSPKGVDEQFF
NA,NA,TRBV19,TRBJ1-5,TGTGCCAGTAGTATCGCCGATTATAGCAATCAGCCCCAGCATTTT,CASSIADYSNQPQHF
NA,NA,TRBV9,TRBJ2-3,TGTGCCAGCAGCGTAGGTGACAGCACGCAGTATTTT,CASSVGDSTQYF
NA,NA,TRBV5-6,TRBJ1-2,TGTGCCAGCAGCCTACGAGGAGGCTATGGCTACACCTTC,CASSLRGGYGYTF
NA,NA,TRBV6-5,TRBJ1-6,TGTGCCAGCAGCCAACTCCCCAAAGGCAATTCACCCCTCCACTTT,CASSQLPKGNSPLHF
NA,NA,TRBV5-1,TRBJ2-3,TGCGCCAGCAGCTTTTCCGCGGTCCGCACAGATACGCAGTATTTT,CASSFSAVRTDTQYF
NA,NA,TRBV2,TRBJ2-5,TGTGCCAGCAGGTTCAGACTCCAAGAGACCCAGTACTTC,CASRFRLQETQYF
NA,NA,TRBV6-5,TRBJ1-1,TGTGCCAGCAGTTATTCGACCAGGGCGAACACTGAAGCTTTCTTT,CASSYSTRANTEAFF
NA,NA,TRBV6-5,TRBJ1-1,TGTGCCAGCAGTAGGGAAATAGTGGCTGAAGCTTTCTTT,CASSREIVAEAFF
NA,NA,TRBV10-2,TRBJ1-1,TGCGCCAGCAGTGAAACCGGGTCGGGGGGCACTGAAGCTTTCTTT,CASSETGSGGTEAFF
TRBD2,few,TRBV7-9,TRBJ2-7,TGTGCCAGCAGCTTAGATCGGGGACTAGGAAGCGAGCAGTACTTC,CASSLDRGLGSEQYF
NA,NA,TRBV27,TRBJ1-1,TGTGCCAGCAGCCCCCCCCCAGGGACAAGATTCGGTGAAGCTTTCTTT,CASSPPPGTRFGEAFF
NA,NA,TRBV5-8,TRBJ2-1,TGTGCCAGCAGCTTCGGTGAAGGGACTTACGCCAATGAGCAGTTCTTC,CASSFGEGTYANEQFF
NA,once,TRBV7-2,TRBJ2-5,TGTGCCAGCAGCCGCCGATTGTCGGACGAGACCCAGTACTTC,CASSRRLSDETQYF
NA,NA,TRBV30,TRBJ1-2,TGTGCCTGGAGTGTAGGTCCGCTTGGCTACACCTTC,CAWSVGPLGYTF
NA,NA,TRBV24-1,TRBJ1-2,TGTGCCACCAGTGATTTGCGGGACGGGGGCGGCTATGGCTACACCTTC,CATSDLRDGGGYGYTF
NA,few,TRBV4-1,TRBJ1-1,TGCGCCAGCAGCCCGCCAGGACTCCCCGAAGCTTTCTTT,CASSPPGLPEAFF
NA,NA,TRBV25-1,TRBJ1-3,TGTGCCAGTTCACAGTGGGAAGGAAACACCATATATTTT,CASSQWEGNTIYF
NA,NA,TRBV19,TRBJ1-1,TGTGCCAGTAGTGGAGACAGAGGGGGAACTGAAGCTTTCTTT,CASSGDRGGTEAFF
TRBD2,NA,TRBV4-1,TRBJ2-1,TGCGCCAGCAGCCCCTATGTTGGAAGCGGGAGGGGGAATGAGCAGTTCTTC,CASSPYVGSGRGNEQFF
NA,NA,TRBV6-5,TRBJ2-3,TGTGCCAGCAGCTCCGGGACTGGAAGCACAGATACGCAGTATTTT,CASSSGTGSTDTQYF
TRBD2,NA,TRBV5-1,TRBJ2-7,TGCGCCAGCAGCCCGGGACTAGCGATATCATACGAGCAGTACTTC,CASSPGLAISYEQYF
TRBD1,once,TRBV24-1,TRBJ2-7,TGTGCCACCAGTGATGCCCAGGGGGACGAGCAGTACTTC,CATSDAQGDEQYF
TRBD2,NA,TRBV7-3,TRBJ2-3,TGTGCCAGCAGTGCCCGCCCTAGCGGGAGGCGGGGAGATACGCAGTATTTT,CASSARPSGRRGDTQYF
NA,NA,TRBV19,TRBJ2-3,TGTGCCAGTAGTATTTCCGGGGATACGCAGTATTTT,CASSISGDTQYF
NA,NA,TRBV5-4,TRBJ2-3,TGTGCCAGCAGCTTAGAATCTCCCGGCACAGATACGCAGTATTTT,CASSLESPGTDTQYF
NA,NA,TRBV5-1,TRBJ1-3,TGCGCCAGCAGCTTCCTTGGAGACACCATATATTTT,CASSFLGDTIYF
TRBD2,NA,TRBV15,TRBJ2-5,TGTGCCACCAGCAGAGATCCTGTCCGGGGGGGGAGCCAAGAGACCCAGTACTTC,CATSRDPVRGGSQETQYF
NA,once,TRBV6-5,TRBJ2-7,TGTGCCAGCAGTTATAAGGGCAGTCCCTCTTACGAGCAGTACTTC,CASSYKGSPSYEQYF
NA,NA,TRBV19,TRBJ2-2,TGTGCCAGTAGCCCCCGGGTTAGCGACACCGGGGAGCTGTTTTTT,CASSPRVSDTGELFF
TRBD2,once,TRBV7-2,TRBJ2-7,TGTGCCAGCAGCTTTAGCGGGGGGGCCTACGAGCAGTACTTC,CASSFSGGAYEQYF
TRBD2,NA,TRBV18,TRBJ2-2,TGTGCCAGCTCACCTCAGACTAGCGGGCGGCACCTTACCGGGGAGCTGTTTTTT,CASSPQTSGRHLTGELFF
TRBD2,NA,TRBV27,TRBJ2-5,TGTGCCAGCAGTTTATCCGGGACTACTGGGACGACCCAGTACTTC,CASSLSGTTGTTQYF
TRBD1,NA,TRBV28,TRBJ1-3,TGTGCCAGCAGTGGGGACAGTCCGGGGGACACCATATATTTT,CASSGDSPGDTIYF
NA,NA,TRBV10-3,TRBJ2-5,TGTGCCATCAGTGAGTCGCCCCCTGCCTCGTGGGGTGAGACCCAGTACTTC,CAISESPPASWGETQYF
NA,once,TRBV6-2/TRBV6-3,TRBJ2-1,TGTGCCAGTAGTATGGGTGGAGAGCAGTTCTTC,CASSMGGEQFF
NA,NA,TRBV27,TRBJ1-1,TGTGCCAGCAGTTGGGACGGAAGGGGCACTGAAGCTTTCTTT,CASSWDGRGTEAFF
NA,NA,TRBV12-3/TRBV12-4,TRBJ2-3,TGTGCCAGCAGTGTAGACAGGAGAGATACGCAGTATTTT,CASSVDRRDTQYF
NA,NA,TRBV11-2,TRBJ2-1,TGTGCCAGCAGCCCCGCCGCAGACAATGAGCAGTTCTTC,CASSPAADNEQFF
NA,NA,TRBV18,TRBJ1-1,TGTGCCAGCTCACCACAGCCCGGGGGGCGGGGGCACACTGAAGCTTTCTTT,CASSPQPGGRGHTEAFF
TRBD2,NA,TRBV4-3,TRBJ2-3,TGCGCCAGCAGCCAAGATCCCGCTAGCGGCTACACAGATACGCAGTATTTT,CASSQDPASGYTDTQYF
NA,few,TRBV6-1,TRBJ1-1,TGTGCCAGCAGTGAAGTATATGGGAACACTGAAGCTTTCTTT,CASSEVYGNTEAFF
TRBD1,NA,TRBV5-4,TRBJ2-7,TGTGCCAGCAGCCGTGACAGGGCAAGCTCCTACGAGCAGTACTTC,CASSRDRASSYEQYF
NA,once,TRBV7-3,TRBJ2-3,TGTGCCAGCAGCTCCTATCCCCCTCCAGATACGCAGTATTTT,CASSSYPPPDTQYF
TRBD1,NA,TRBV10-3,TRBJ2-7,TGTGCCGCCCGATCCGGGACAGGTTCGGACGAGCAGTACTTC,CAARSGTGSDEQYF
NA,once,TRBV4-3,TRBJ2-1,TGCGCCAGCAGCCAAGCCTGGGAGTACAATGAGCAGTTCTTC,CASSQAWEYNEQFF
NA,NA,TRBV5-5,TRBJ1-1,TGTGCCAGCAGCATCCTAACAGGGAACACTGAAGCTTTCTTT,CASSILTGNTEAFF
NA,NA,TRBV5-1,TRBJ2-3,TGCGCCAGCAGAAGGGGGGCCTCAGATACGCAGTATTTT,CASRRGASDTQYF
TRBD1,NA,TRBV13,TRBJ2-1,TGTGCCAGCAGCCCGGTAGGGACAGGGGGTTACAATGAGCAGTTCTTC,CASSPVGTGGYNEQFF
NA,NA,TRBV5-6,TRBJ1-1,TGTGCCAGCAGCTTAGAGGACAGGAACACTGAAGCTTTCTTT,CASSLEDRNTEAFF
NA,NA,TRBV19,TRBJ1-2,TGTGCGTCAACCGTGGGACTAGGCTACACCTTC,CASTVGLGYTF
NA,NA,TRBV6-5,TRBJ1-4,TGTGCCAGCAGTTACTCGACCCGGGAAAAACTGTTTTTT,CASSYSTREKLFF
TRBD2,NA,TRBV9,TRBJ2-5,TGTGCCAGCAGCCCCTGGGCTAGCGGGGGCCTTTCACAAGAGACCCAGTACTTC,CASSPWASGGLSQETQYF
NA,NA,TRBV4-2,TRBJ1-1,TGTGCCAGCAGCCAAGGCTTGGGGGACACTGAAGCTTTCTTT,CASSQGLGDTEAFF
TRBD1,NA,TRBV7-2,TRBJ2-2,TGTGCCAGCAGCTCCTCCGGGACAGTTAACACCGGGGAGCTGTTTTTT,CASSSSGTVNTGELFF
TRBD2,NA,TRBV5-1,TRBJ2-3,TGCGCCAGCAGCTTGGGGACTAGCGTTTCAGATACGCAGTATTTT,CASSLGTSVSDTQYF
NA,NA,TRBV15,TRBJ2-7,TGTGCCACCAGCTCCCGGGACACCAGTCTTAACTACGAGCAGTACTTC,CATSSRDTSLNYEQYF